This T cell receptor (beta chain) was sequenced for a study of blood T cell repertoires in COVID-19 (dated by TCRdb to about 2020). For the study in its entirety: Samples from collaborators originated in the United States, Italy and Spain and spanned both the acute and convalescent phases of COVID-19. The material from the prospective study consisted of cDNA or gDNA derived from T cells, B-cell-depleted T cells, or PBMCs. Subjects who had been exposed to COVID-19, were actively infected with it, or had recovered from it provided the deeply sampled blood TCRbeta repertoires that made up the dataset. A freely available public database, intended as a resource for researchers studying the immune response to SARS-CoV-2, is where the repertoires were released. The samples were drawn from the first 160 participants of the ongoing ImmuneRACE study and from 1,200 or so subjects provided by 6 global collaborators. A de-identified subject ID, COVID-19 status, age in years and sex were almost always included in the sample metadata. Where available, HLA class I and class II types were taken from metadata supplied by the sample provider and were not determined by assay-based typing.

The immunoSEQ Assay, a bias-controlled multiplex PCR, was used to amplify TCRbeta CDR3 regions from genomic DNA. As for the original processing: Within the assay, amplification of reference gene primers was used to estimate how many nucleated cells each sample contained. To quantify the absolute abundance of each unique TCRbeta CDR3 rearrangement, sequence reads were collapsed and filtered. For each sample, productive Simpson clonality was calculated by taking the square root of Simpson's diversity index across productive rearrangements. TCRdb re-hosts the immuneACCESS table, in-frame sequences only. Its copies lack some clones; in the studies checked, an unresolved V gene accounts for under half of them, and the cause for the rest is not known. That table gives V, J and clone size, and the DNA gave D and trimming. Across this sample there are 110,000 to 150,000 clones, with around 81% seen only once. The ten largest make up 1.6% of the sample.

Overall study results and their limits: Clinical and demographic metadata were provided uncurated, with the amount varying by source and participant.

Whole blood was collected in K2EDTA tubes by collaborating institutions according to the institutions' own protocols. Collaborator samples were shipped for TCRbeta analysis as frozen whole blood, isolated PBMCs, or DNA extracted from either sample type. As regards this clone: Its antigen remains unidentified. No base-level quality is on record; no much larger clone is a single base apart.

Compared with germline, V lacks 2 bases and J lacks 6 bases; bases without a gene match: 12. From the cysteine through the phenylalanine, the CDR3 covers 16 amino acids. Here the CDR3 DNA is all that survives: 48 bases in frame from base 1. Via the germline V gene (reference sequence), CDR1 is MNHNY and CDR2 SVGAGI. Sequencing was performed on peripheral blood. This receptor was obtained from a human donor in a cohort sampled during active COVID-19. The rearranged segments are TRBV6-6 and TRBJ2-7; TRBD1 agrees with 8 junctional bases. The nucleotides are TGTGCCAGCAGTTACGGGACTGGACAGGGCTCGGGCGAGCAGTACTTC. This gives the protein CASSYGTGQGSGEQYF.